The clone carrying this T cell receptor beta chain was detected a few times. This specimen comes from a study of T cells after yellow fever vaccination. TCRdb fed the 5' RACE reads into MiXCR, producing one record per CDR3 protein. Of 500,000 to 650,000 distinct CDR3 sequences listed, around 16% were seen once; the top ten hold 15% to 20%. Germline CDR1 reads SGHTA; CDR2 reads FQGTGA. This CDR3 region has 12 residues. Trimming took 5 bases from V and 10 from J, leaving 14 bases between them. The source material was PBMCs, sampled 5 days after the first yellow fever vaccination. J is TRBJ1-2 and V is TRBV7-3; D unclear. The sequence derives from a man between 18 and 35 years old who received the YFV17D yellow fever vaccine. In nucleotides, the CDR3 is TGTGCCAGCAGCCGGACCCAGCGTTACTACACCTTC. It encodes CASSRTQRYYTF.